The 27 T cell receptor beta chains in this list originate from one sample, sequenced in a study of OX40 agonist ivuxolimab in advanced cancers. TCRdb keeps only in-frame clones here, not all; method: immunoSEQ multiplex PCR. This sample has tens of thousands of clones; 84% occur once, and the top ten carry roughly 2.3%. Here the sequenced sample was CD4+ or CD8+ T cells sorted from blood, taken in a trial of the OX40 agonist ivuxolimab. The origin of the receptors is an adult with an advanced solid tumor such as melanoma, head and neck, liver or kidney cancer.

This clone has more than one count but fewer than ten. The chain is built from TRBV7-9 and TRBJ1-1; D remains ambiguous. The V end lost 5 bases, the J end lost 5 bases, and 9 bases lay between the germline ends. The CDR3 runs 12 residues. Germline assignment: CDR1 SEHNR and CDR2 FQNEAQ (reference sequence). The CDR3 is CASSAAGTEAFF. The CDR3 nucleotides are TGTGCCAGCAGCGCGGCGGGTACTGAAGCTTTCTTT. Full variable domain (missing parts from reference TRBV7-9 and TRBJ1-1): DTGVSQNPRHKITKRGQNVTFRCDPISEHNRLYWYRQTLGQGPEFLTYFQNEAQLEKSRLLSDRFSAERPKGSFSTLEIQRTEQGDSAMYLCASSAAGTEAFFGQGTRLTVV.

V usage is TRBV18 and J usage is TRBJ2-7, with TRBD1 identical over 9 bases. CDR3 length: 15 amino acids. V was clipped by 5 bases and J by 5 bases; unmatched bases: 10. Germline CDR1 reads KGHSH; CDR2 reads LQKENI. The CDR3 spells CASSSTTGGRNEQYF. DNA for the CDR3: TGTGCCAGCTCATCAACCACAGGGGGCAGGAACGAGCAGTACTTC.

This chain links TRBV6-5 with TRBJ2-7, with D possibly being TRBD1 or TRBD2 (5 bases each). CDR3 length equals 14 residues. Germline V gene sequence: CDR1 MNHEY, CDR2 SVGAGI. V was clipped by 2 bases and J by 6 bases, with 14 bases between them. CDR3 loop: CASSYGAGRFEQYF. The DNA for the CDR3 is TGTGCCAGCAGTTACGGGGCAGGGAGATTCGAGCAGTACTTC.

The rearrangement uses TRBV6-1 and TRBJ2-7; 7 bases fit TRBD1. Germline loops: CDR1 MNHNS, CDR2 SASEGT. The CDR3 has 14 residues. V gave up 6 bases and J gave up 1 base; unmatched junction bases: 6. In DNA form, the CDR3 reads TGTGCCAGCAGACTCGGGACAGTATCCTACGAGCAGTACTTC. Translating it yields CASRLGTVSYEQYF.

The chain recombines TRBV5-6 with TRBJ1-6; no clear D gene. From germline, CDR1 is SGHDT and CDR2 YYEEEE. The V and J ends lost 4 bases and 7 bases respectively, with 12 bases between them. The CDR3 spans 14 residues. The CDR3 nucleotides read TGTGCCAGCAGCGCTGGGAGACGGAATTCACCCCTCCACTTT. Translation: CASSAGRRNSPLHF.

The V and J genes are TRBV30 and TRBJ2-3; D gene ambiguous. Trimming pared 3 bases from V and 6 bases from J, leaving 7 bases between. CDR3 size: 11 residues. Germline V CDR1 and CDR2: GTSNPN, SVGIG (reference sequence). The DNA of the CDR3 is TGTGCCTGGAGCATAAGGGATACGCAGTATTTT. Translating gives CAWSIRDTQYF.

The chain is built from TRBV18 and TRBJ1-2, with D possibly matching TRBD1 (5 bases). Germline CDR1 is KGHSH and CDR2 is LQKENI. The V end lost 3 bases, the J end lost 7 bases, and 12 bases lay between the germline ends. The CDR3 covers 13 residues. As DNA, the CDR3 is TGTGCCAGCTCACCGCGGGGGACGGGTGGCTACACCTTC. This translates into CASSPRGTGGYTF.

The J gene is TRBJ2-2, the V gene TRBV7-9; 10 bases line up with TRBD2. The V segment lost 2 bases and the J segment 8 bases; nucleotides outside the gene matches: 11. The germline CDR1 and CDR2 sequences are SEHNR and FQNEAQ (reference sequence). The CDR3 length is 17 residues. The CDR3 DNA is TGTGCCAGCAGCTTATCCCCGGCTAGCGGGGGTTCGGGGGAGCTGTTTTTT. It codes for CASSLSPASGGSGELFF.

This clone occurred once. The gene calls are TRBV5-1 and TRBJ1-3, with D tentatively TRBD1 (5 bases). The CDR3 extends over 14 amino acids. V was pared by 0 bases and J by 4 bases, with 8 bases between. Germline V CDR1 and CDR2: SGHRS, YFSETQ. CDR3 bases: TGCGCCAGCAGCTTGGGACAGTCGGGAAACACCATATATTTT. Its translation is CASSLGQSGNTIYF.

J is TRBJ1-1 and V is TRBV6-5; a weak D match, TRBD1 (6 bases). The CDR3 length is 15 residues. Germline V gene data show CDR1 as MNHEY and CDR2 as SVGAGI. Deletions cut 5 bases from V and 1 base from J, with 14 bases between. CDR3 sequence: CASSTTGLANTEAFF. The CDR3 coding sequence is TGTGCCAGCAGTACAACAGGGTTAGCGAACACTGAAGCTTTCTTT.

Only one count was recorded for this clone. The chain employs TRBV19 and TRBJ2-3; D unclear. CDR3 size: 16 residues. Germline V gene lookup returns CDR1 LNHDA and CDR2 SQIVND (reference sequence). V was shortened by 3 bases and J by 3 bases, with 16 bases between the two germline ends. The CDR3 coding sequence is TGTGCCAGTAGTATGGAAGGAGCTAGGCTTACAGATACGCAGTATTTT. Its translation: CASSMEGARLTDTQYF.

This chain connects TRBV29-1 to TRBJ2-7; 9 nucleotides match TRBD1. After removal of 4 bases from V and 3 bases from J, the junction contained 1 base not matched to a gene. The germline gives CDR1 SQVTM, CDR2 ANQGSEA. CDR3 length equals 12 residues. CDR3 in amino acids: CSVVDRGYEQYF. CDR3 sequence (DNA): TGCAGCGTTGTGGACAGGGGCTACGAGCAGTACTTC.

This clone was recorded only once. V and J are TRBV7-9 and TRBJ1-1; 11 bases align to TRBD1. This CDR3 spans 14 amino acids. CDR1 is SEHNR, CDR2 FQNEAQ, per germline (reference sequence). V gave up 4 bases and J gave up 5 bases; unmatched junction bases: 3. The CDR3 DNA is TGTGCCAGCAGCTCGGGACAGGGGGTGACTGAAGCTTTCTTT. The encoded protein is CASSSGQGVTEAFF. The full variable domain, rest sourced from reference TRBV7-9 and TRBJ1-1, is DTGVSQNPRHKITKRGQNVTFRCDPISEHNRLYWYRQTLGQGPEFLTYFQNEAQLEKSRLLSDRFSAERPKGSFSTLEIQRTEQGDSAMYLCASSSGQGVTEAFFGQGTRLTVV.

The chain employs TRBV19 and TRBJ1-5; TRBD1 is a possible D gene (5 bases). The CDR3 sequence is 12 residues long. V lost 11 bases and J 7 bases, leaving 15 bases between the germline ends. CDR1 LNHDA and CDR2 SQIVND come from the germline V gene (reference sequence). CDR3 sequence: CAVGRVGQPQHF. The CDR3 bases are TGTGCCGTGGGCAGGGTGGGACAGCCCCAGCATTTT.

This chain uses TRBV6-6 with TRBJ1-1; D remains ambiguous. Trimming stripped 3 bases from V and 8 bases from J, with 10 bases between. From germline, CDR1 is MNHNY and CDR2 SVGAGI (reference sequence). CDR3 length: 12 residues. The CDR3 DNA reads as TGTGCCAGCAGTTATACTGCCGGAGAAGCTTTCTTT. Amino acids: CASSYTAGEAFF.

The rearrangement uses TRBV2 and TRBJ1-5, with 8 bases that match TRBD1. Trimming cost V 8 bases and J 2 bases; bases outside gene matches: 11. This CDR3 comprises 16 residues. Germline lookup yields CDR1 SNHLY and CDR2 FYNNEI. For the CDR3, the DNA is TGTGCCAGCGGGAGGGGACCGACAGGGGGCAATCAGCCCCAGCATTTT. Amino acid sequence: CASGRGPTGGNQPQHF.

The V and J genes are TRBV7-2 and TRBJ1-6; a weak D match, TRBD1 (6 bases). Trimming shortened V by 2 bases and J by 10 bases, and 12 bases separated the two germline ends. Germline CDR1 is SGHTA and CDR2 is FQGNSA. This CDR3 is built from 14 residues. In DNA, the CDR3 is TGTGCCAGCAGCTTAAACCAGGGGCAATCACCCCTCCACTTT. Residues: CASSLNQGQSPLHF. Supplemented by reference TRBV7-2 and TRBJ1-6, the full variable domain reads GAGVSQSPSNKVTEKGKDVELRCDPISGHTALYWYRQSLGQGLEFLIYFQGNSAPDKSGLPSDRFSAERTGGSVSTLTIQRTQQEDSAVYLCASSLNQGQSPLHFGNGTRLTVT.

The gene calls are TRBV2 and TRBJ1-1, with D perhaps TRBD1 (5 bases). Germline V gene lookup returns CDR1 SNHLY and CDR2 FYNNEI. Trimming stripped 0 bases from V and 4 bases from J, with 12 bases between. This CDR3 has 15 residues. CDR3 in DNA: TGTGCCAGCAGTGAAGCGGCGGGTAGGGGCACTGAAGCTTTCTTT. Amino acids: CASSEAAGRGTEAFF. The variable domain in full, completed from reference TRBV2 and TRBJ1-1, reads EPEVTQTPSHQVTQMGQEVILRCVPISNHLYFYWYRQILGQKVEFLVSFYNNEISEKSEIFDDQFSVERPDGSNFTLKIRSTKLEDSAMYFCASSEAAGRGTEAFFGQGTRLTVV.

The rearrangement uses TRBV13 and TRBJ2-3; perhaps TRBD1 as D (5 bases). The CDR3 has 13 residues. Germline V gene data show CDR1 as PRHDT and CDR2 as FYEKMQ (reference sequence). V shed 5 bases and J shed 3 bases, with 9 bases lying between them. CDR3 nucleotides: TGTGCCAGCAGCCCTCCAGGGACAGATACGCAGTATTTT. Protein sequence: CASSPPGTDTQYF. Full variable domain (missing parts from reference TRBV13 and TRBJ2-3): AAGVIQSPRHLIKEKRETATLKCYPIPRHDTVYWYQQGPGQDPQFLISFYEKMQSDKGSIPDRFSAQQFSDYHSELNMSSLELGDSALYFCASSPPGTDTQYFGPGTRLTVL.

The chain links TRBV4-2 to TRBJ2-7; 9 bases are shared with TRBD1. Germline values: CDR1 LGHNA, CDR2 YNFKEQ. This CDR3 has 14 residues. V shed 3 bases and J 3 bases; nucleotides not matched to a gene: 3. The CDR3 DNA follows: TGTGCCAGCAGCCAGGGGACAGGGAACTACGAGCAGTACTTC. It specifies CASSQGTGNYEQYF.

The chain recombines TRBV7-2 with TRBJ2-7; D might be TRBD1 (6 bases). Trimming took off 5 bases at V and 6 bases at J, with 14 bases between the two ends. In germline, CDR1 is SGHTA, CDR2 FQGNSA. The CDR3 sequence is 13 residues long. The CDR3 DNA sequence: TGTGCCAGCAGCCCGAGGACCAGGGGCGAGCAGTACTTC. This sequence encodes CASSPRTRGEQYF.

The chain recombines TRBV6-5 with TRBJ1-1; the match to TRBD1 covers 9 bases. CDR1 is MNHEY and CDR2 is SVGAGI in the germline V gene. V gave up 7 bases and J gave up 4 bases; unmatched junction bases: 10. CDR3 length equals 15 residues. CDR3 loop: CASTPKTGGVTEAFF. DNA for the CDR3: TGTGCCAGCACTCCAAAGACAGGGGGAGTCACTGAAGCTTTCTTT.

Concerning this clone itself: Other DNA sequences in this sample translate to the same CDR3. The rearrangement links TRBV7-2 to TRBJ2-7; D not resolved. Looked up from germline, CDR1 is SGHTA and CDR2 is FQGNSA. CDR3 length equals 13 residues. V was pared by 2 bases and J by 4 bases, with 9 bases between. The CDR3 DNA reads TGTGCCAGCAGCTTAAACGACGGGTACGAGCAGTACTTC. Encoded protein: CASSLNDGYEQYF.

The chain carries TRBV6-1 and TRBJ1-2, with a tentative D call TRBD1 (5 bases). The CDR3 runs to 17 residues. Trimming left V 1 base short and J 4 bases short, with 19 bases between. Germline loops: CDR1 MNHNS, CDR2 SASEGT. The CDR3 nucleotides are TGTGCCAGCAGTGAAGACCTCTCCCCGGGAAGGGGCTATGGCTACACCTTC. As protein: CASSEDLSPGRGYGYTF.

The chain links TRBV5-6 to TRBJ2-2, with a weak D call TRBD2 (5 bases). Trimming left V 1 base short and J 5 bases short, with 12 bases between. The length of the CDR3 is 15 residues. Germline-derived CDR1 and CDR2 are SGHDT and YYEEEE. CDR3 sequence reads: CASSLLHRRTGELFF. Here the CDR3 DNA reads TGTGCCAGCAGCTTGCTTCATCGGAGGACCGGGGAGCTGTTTTTT.

J is TRBJ2-6 and V is TRBV2; D not certain. The CDR3 contains 13 residues. The germline V and J ends were trimmed by 7 bases and 0 bases, with 4 bases remaining between them. Germline lookup yields CDR1 SNHLY and CDR2 FYNNEI. The CDR3 protein is CASTLSGANVLTF. CDR3 nucleotides: TGTGCCAGCACCCTCTCTGGGGCCAACGTCCTGACTTTC. Using reference TRBV2 and TRBJ2-6 for the parts outside the CDR3, the full variable domain is EPEVTQTPSHQVTQMGQEVILRCVPISNHLYFYWYRQILGQKVEFLVSFYNNEISEKSEIFDDQFSVERPDGSNFTLKIRSTKLEDSAMYFCASTLSGANVLTFGAGSRLTVL.

The chain's CDR3 is CASSNRQGDFSYEQYF. The DNA of the CDR3 is TGTGCCAGCAGCAACCGACAGGGAGACTTCTCCTACGAGCAGTACTTC. This chain joins TRBV21-1 and TRBJ2-7; TRBD1, the table's D call, was not compared with the DNA. TRBV21-1 is classified as a pseudogene. This CDR3 is 16 amino acids long.